These 13 T cell receptor beta chains were sequenced from one sample in a study of identical twins. TCRdb re-called the 5' RACE reads through MiXCR, storing one row per CDR3 protein. The data hold approximately 220,000 distinct CDR3 sequences, with 6% to 8.5% observed a single time. Another study also made use of these data, one on yellow fever vaccine responses in identical twins.

Sequenced material: CD8+ T cells sorted from blood. The receptors here all came from a woman aged 18-30 years in good health.

A few counts support this clonotype. The chain uses TRBV20-1 and TRBJ1-2; 9 bases are shared with TRBD1. CDR1 and CDR2 from the germline V gene are DFQATT and SNEGSKA (reference sequence). The V segment lost 3 bases and the J segment 0 bases; nucleotides outside the gene matches: 14. CDR3 length: 18 amino acids. CDR3 bases: TGCAGTGCTAGCCCGGGACAGGGAACCTTCCCCTCTAACTATGGCTACACCTTC. It encodes CSASPGQGTFPSNYGYTF.

The sample holds many counts of this clonotype. The rearrangement links TRBV28 to TRBJ2-3, with 8 bases fitting TRBD2. Germline CDR1 is MDHEN and CDR2 is SYDVKM. This CDR3 is 14 amino acids long. V shed 6 bases and J 4 bases; nucleotides not matched to a gene: 6. The CDR3 coding sequence is TGTGCCAGCAGACAAAGCGGGAGTCCAGATACGCAGTATTTT. Translation: CASRQSGSPDTQYF.

This clonotype has just a few counts. The chain has TRBV24-1 and TRBJ2-3, with 12 bases aligning to TRBD2. In germline, CDR1 is KGHDR, CDR2 SFDVKD. The CDR3 runs 18 residues. Trimming removed 1 base from V and 2 bases from J; junction bases left unmatched: 6. The CDR3 spells CATSDFLAGGRNTDTQYF. The CDR3 region has the DNA TGTGCCACCAGTGATTTTCTAGCGGGAGGGCGGAACACAGATACGCAGTATTTT.

This clonotype showed up just a few times. The V gene is TRBV29-1, the J gene TRBJ2-7; no clear D gene. The germline gives CDR1 SQVTM, CDR2 ANQGSEA. This CDR3 is built from 14 residues. V lost 1 base and J 0 bases, leaving 10 bases between the germline ends. The DNA of the CDR3 is TGCAGCGTTGAAGCGACGACATCCTCCTACGAGCAGTACTTC. Its translation is CSVEATTSSYEQYF.

The sample holds many counts of this clonotype. V usage is TRBV12-3 or TRBV12-4 and J usage is TRBJ2-1; 11 bases align to TRBD2. The V and J ends lost 4 bases and 7 bases, in that order; junction bases with no gene match: 6. The CDR3 is made up of 15 amino acids. CDR3 amino acids: CASSSPLAGVNEQFF. CDR3 bases: TGTGCCAGCAGTTCACCACTAGCGGGAGTGAATGAGCAGTTCTTC.

This clonotype has at least ten counts. The V gene is TRBV12-3 or TRBV12-4, the J gene TRBJ2-7; D remains ambiguous. The germline V and J ends were trimmed by 3 bases and 7 bases, with 13 bases remaining between them. The CDR3 sequence is 13 residues long. The CDR3 loop is CASSFTPGGEQYF. The CDR3 nucleotides are TGTGCCAGCAGTTTTACACCCGGTGGGGAGCAGTACTTC.

In its sample, this clonotype was seen many times. V gene TRBV29-1 combines with J gene TRBJ2-2, with D perhaps matching TRBD1 or TRBD2 (5 bases each). The germline CDR1 and CDR2 sequences are SQVTM and ANQGSEA. This CDR3 is built from 14 residues. CDR3 in DNA: TGCAGTTCATCCCGGGACGGGAACACCGGGGAGCTGTTTTTT. Translated, it gives CSSSRDGNTGELFF.

This clonotype came up a few times. At one of its ends the junction is not consistent with the germline gene, which may arise from a read error. This chain joins TRBV12-3 or TRBV12-4 and TRBJ2-7, with D uncertain. The CDR3 spans 12 residues. For the CDR3, the DNA is TGTGCCAGCAGTTTGGTAGGCCGCCTCTCCATCTTC. Its translation is CASSLVGRLSIF.

DNA of the CDR3: TGCGCCAGCAGCGACACCCTACTAGCGGGAGGGGCCTACGAGCAGTACTTC. Its translation is CASSDTLLAGGAYEQYF. The rearrangement joins TRBV5-1 to TRBJ2-7; TRBD2 matches at 13 bases. The V segment lost 4 bases and the J segment 2 bases; nucleotides outside the gene matches: 9. Germline CDR1 reads SGHRS; CDR2 reads YFSETQ. The CDR3 is 17 amino acids.

This clonotype was counted ten times or more. The CDR3 sequence is CASSYQERESNEQYF. The CDR3 DNA reads TGTGCCAGCAGTTATCAGGAGCGGGAAAGCAACGAGCAGTACTTC. V usage is TRBV6-2 or TRBV6-3 and J usage is TRBJ2-7; 7 nucleotides align to TRBD2. Germline CDR1 and CDR2: MNHEY and SVGEGT. Trimming cost V 3 bases and J 5 bases; bases outside gene matches: 10. There are 15 residues in the CDR3.

The table lists this clonotype with many counts. The chain uses TRBV5-1 and TRBJ1-1; the D gene is possibly TRBD1 (5 bases). V gave up 0 bases and J gave up 0 bases, with 12 bases separating them. The CDR3 runs 16 residues. Germline CDR1 SGHRS, CDR2 YFSETQ. In nucleotides, the CDR3 is TGCGCCAGCAGCTTGGTAGGGGCCCTCCTGAACACTGAAGCTTTCTTT. It specifies CASSLVGALLNTEAFF.

The chain uses TRBV24-1 and TRBJ2-2; 14 bases map to TRBD2. The CDR3 runs 18 residues. Germline CDR1 reads KGHDR; CDR2 reads SFDVKD. The V and J ends lost 3 bases and 4 bases, in that order; junction bases with no gene match: 6. The CDR3 DNA reads as TGTGCCACCAGTGATCTGGGACTAGCGGGAGACTTCACCGGGGAGCTGTTTTTT. This translates into CATSDLGLAGDFTGELFF.

The chain couples TRBV5-1 to TRBJ1-2; D not certain. This CDR3 is 16 amino acids long. The germline CDR1 and CDR2 sequences are SGHRS and YFSETQ. V was cut by 4 bases and J by 0 bases, with 16 bases left in between. The CDR3 reads CASSELTAGANYGYTF. Here the CDR3 DNA reads TGCGCCAGCAGCGAACTAACGGCTGGGGCTAACTATGGCTACACCTTC.